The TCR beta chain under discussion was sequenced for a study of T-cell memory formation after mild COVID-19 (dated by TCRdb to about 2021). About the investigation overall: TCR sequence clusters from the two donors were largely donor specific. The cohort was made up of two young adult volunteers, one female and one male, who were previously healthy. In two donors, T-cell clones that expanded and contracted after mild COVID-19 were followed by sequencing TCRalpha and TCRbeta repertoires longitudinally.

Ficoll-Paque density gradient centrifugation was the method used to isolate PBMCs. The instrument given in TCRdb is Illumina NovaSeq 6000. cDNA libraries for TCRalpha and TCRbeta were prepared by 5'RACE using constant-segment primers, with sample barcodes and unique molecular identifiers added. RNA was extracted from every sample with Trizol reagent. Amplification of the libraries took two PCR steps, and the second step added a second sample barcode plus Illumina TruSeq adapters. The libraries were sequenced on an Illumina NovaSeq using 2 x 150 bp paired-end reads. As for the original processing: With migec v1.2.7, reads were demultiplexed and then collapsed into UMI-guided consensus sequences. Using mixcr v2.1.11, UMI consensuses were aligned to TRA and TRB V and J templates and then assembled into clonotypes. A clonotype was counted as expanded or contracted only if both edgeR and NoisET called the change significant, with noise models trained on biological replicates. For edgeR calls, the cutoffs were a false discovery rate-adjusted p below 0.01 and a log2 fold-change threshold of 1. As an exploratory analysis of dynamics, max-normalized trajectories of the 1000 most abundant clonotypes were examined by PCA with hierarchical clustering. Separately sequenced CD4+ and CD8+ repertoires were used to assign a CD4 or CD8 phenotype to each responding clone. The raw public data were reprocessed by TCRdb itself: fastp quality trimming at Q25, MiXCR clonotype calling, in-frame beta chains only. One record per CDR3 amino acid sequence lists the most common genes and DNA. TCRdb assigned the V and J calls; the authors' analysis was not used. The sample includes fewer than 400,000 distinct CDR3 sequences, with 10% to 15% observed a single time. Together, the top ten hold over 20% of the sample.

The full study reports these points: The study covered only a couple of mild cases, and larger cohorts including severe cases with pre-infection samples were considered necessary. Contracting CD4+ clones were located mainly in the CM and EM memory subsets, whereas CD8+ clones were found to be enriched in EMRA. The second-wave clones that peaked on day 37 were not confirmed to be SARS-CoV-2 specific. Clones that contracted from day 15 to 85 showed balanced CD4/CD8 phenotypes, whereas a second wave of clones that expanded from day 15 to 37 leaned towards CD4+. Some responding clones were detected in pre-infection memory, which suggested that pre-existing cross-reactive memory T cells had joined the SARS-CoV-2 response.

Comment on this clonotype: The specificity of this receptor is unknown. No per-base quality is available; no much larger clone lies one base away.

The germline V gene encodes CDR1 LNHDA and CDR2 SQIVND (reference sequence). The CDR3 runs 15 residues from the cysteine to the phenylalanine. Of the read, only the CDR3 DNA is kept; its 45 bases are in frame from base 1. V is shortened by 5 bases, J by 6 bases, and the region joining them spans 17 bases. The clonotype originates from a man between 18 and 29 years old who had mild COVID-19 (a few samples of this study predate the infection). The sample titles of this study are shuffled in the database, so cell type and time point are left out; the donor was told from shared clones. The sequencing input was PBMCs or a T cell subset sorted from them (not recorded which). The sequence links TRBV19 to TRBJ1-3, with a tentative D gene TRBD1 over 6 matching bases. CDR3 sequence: CASSPTGTTANTIYF. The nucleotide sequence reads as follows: TGTGCCAGTAGTCCCACGGGGACAACCGCAAACACCATATATTTT. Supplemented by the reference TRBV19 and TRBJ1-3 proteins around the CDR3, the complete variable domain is DGGITQSPKYLFRKEGQNVTLSCEQNLNHDAMYWYRQDPGQGLRLIYYSQIVNDFQKGDIAEGYSVSREKKESFPLTVTSAQKNPTAFYLCASSPTGTTANTIYFGEGSWLTVV.